This T cell receptor (beta chain) originates from a study of identifying expanded T cells in peripheral blood. Germline CDR1 is MNHNS and CDR2 is SASEGT. The CDR3 contains 13 residues. V lost 3 bases to trimming and J lost 8 bases, with 13 bases between them. This clone has only one observation. Only in-frame clones appear in the TCRdb table, and some are missing; sequencing was by immunoSEQ multiplex PCR. The top ten clones hold roughly 3.3% of a sample with some 120,000 clones, over 65% of them seen once. The sample taken for sequencing was blood. The source is a person aged 18 to 75 in good health. The rearrangement links TRBV6-1 to TRBJ1-2; D not resolved. CDR3 region: CASSEWRVGGYTF. Written as DNA, the CDR3 is TGTGCCAGCAGTGAGTGGCGGGTCGGGGGCTACACCTTC.